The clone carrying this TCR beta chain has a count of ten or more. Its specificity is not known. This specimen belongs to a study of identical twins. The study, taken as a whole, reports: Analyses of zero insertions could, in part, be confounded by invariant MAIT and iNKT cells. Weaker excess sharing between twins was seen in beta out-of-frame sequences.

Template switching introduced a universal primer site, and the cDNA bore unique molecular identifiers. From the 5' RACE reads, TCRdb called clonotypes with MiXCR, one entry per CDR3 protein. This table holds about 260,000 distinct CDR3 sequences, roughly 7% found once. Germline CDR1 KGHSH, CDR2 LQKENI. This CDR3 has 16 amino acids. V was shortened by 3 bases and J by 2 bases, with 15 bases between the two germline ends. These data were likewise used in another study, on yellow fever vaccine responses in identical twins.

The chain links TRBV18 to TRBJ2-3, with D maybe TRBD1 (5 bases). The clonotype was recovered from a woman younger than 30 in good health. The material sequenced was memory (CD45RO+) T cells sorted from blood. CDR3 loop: CASSPALAGHTDTQYF. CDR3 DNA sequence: TGTGCCAGCTCACCGGCTTTAGCAGGGCACACAGATACGCAGTATTTT.